A selection of T cell receptor beta chains follows, all from one sample in a study of vaccination and CD4 T cells after COVID-19. Antigens for these TCRs are unknown. TCRdb fed the PCR reads into MiXCR, producing one record per CDR3 protein. In the table there are about 15,000 distinct CDR3 sequences, approximately 70% of which are singletons. Sequenced material: CD4+ T cells from blood, cultured in vitro. These receptors were taken from a human donor who had recovered from COVID-19. CDR3s include the opening cysteine and the closing phenylalanine or tryptophan. The D gene is left open where the match is weak. Some rows mark clone size as missing; the rest say once, few, many or name a class of expanded clone.

v_gene,abundance,d_gene,j_gene,CDR3nt,CDR3aa
TRBV2,NA,NA,TRBJ2-1,TGTGCCAGCAGTAATTTTGGGAGGAATGAGCAGTTCTTC,CASSNFGRNEQFF
TRBV6-5,once,TRBD2,TRBJ2-7,TGTGCCAGCAGTTACCCCCGGGGTGGGGGGGGCGAGCAGTACTTC,CASSYPRGGGGEQYF
TRBV18,NA,NA,TRBJ1-2,TGTGCCAGCTCACCCGAAGGGAGAGGCTATGGCTACACCTTC,CASSPEGRGYGYTF
TRBV20-1,NA,NA,TRBJ1-1,TGCAGTGCTCCTCCCCGGAGGAGGGAAATGGAAGGAGCGAACACTGAAGCTTTCTTT,CSAPPRRREMEGANTEAFF
TRBV20-1,NA,NA,TRBJ1-5,TGCAGTGCTAGAGGACCATCCGATCAGCCCCAGCATTTT,CSARGPSDQPQHF
TRBV4-3,NA,NA,TRBJ1-5,TGCGCCAGCAGCCAAGATCCGGGGACTCAGCCCCAGCATTTT,CASSQDPGTQPQHF
TRBV2,NA,NA,TRBJ2-3,TGTGCCAGCAGCGCACAGGGCCACACAGATACGCAGTATTTT,CASSAQGHTDTQYF
TRBV6-4,once,TRBD1,TRBJ2-3,TGTGCCAGCAGTCGGGACAGGAAAGATACGCAGTATTTT,CASSRDRKDTQYF
TRBV28,NA,TRBD1,TRBJ1-5,TGTGCCAGCAGTTCACTGGGACAGGGATCTTGGAATCAGCCCCAGCATTTT,CASSSLGQGSWNQPQHF
TRBV6-2/TRBV6-3,NA,NA,TRBJ2-1,TGTGCCAGCAGCTCTTGGTCCTCGGTCTTTTCGTTCTTC,CASSSWSSVFSFF
TRBV5-1,once,TRBD1,TRBJ1-2,TGCGCCAGCAGTAATCGACAGGGTGGTGGCTACACCTTC,CASSNRQGGGYTF
TRBV7-9,NA,NA,TRBJ1-1,TGTGCCAGCAGCGGACCAAAGATGGTCGACCTTGAAGCTTTCTTT,CASSGPKMVDLEAFF
TRBV6-1,NA,NA,TRBJ2-7,TGTGCCAGCACTCTTGGGGCGTCCCGGAGCTACGAGCAGTACTTC,CASTLGASRSYEQYF
TRBV20-1,NA,NA,TRBJ2-1,TGCAGTGCCCTCGGACTTACCGATGAGCAGTTCTTC,CSALGLTDEQFF
TRBV14,few,NA,TRBJ1-6,TGTGCCAGCAGCCAAGATTTAGGGGTCCGGGGTAATTCACCCCTCCACTTT,CASSQDLGVRGNSPLHF
TRBV6-1,NA,NA,TRBJ2-7,TGTGCCAGCTTGGACAGACTCTACGAGCAGTACTTC,CASLDRLYEQYF
TRBV6-5,NA,NA,TRBJ2-2,TGTGCCAGCAGTTACTCGTGGAGCAGTCTCGGAAACACCGGGGAGCTGTTTTTT,CASSYSWSSLGNTGELFF
TRBV6-2/TRBV6-3,NA,TRBD1,TRBJ1-6,TGTGCCAGCAGTTACCTGCCCGGGACAGGGTTACGTTCACCCCTCCACTTT,CASSYLPGTGLRSPLHF
TRBV29-1,NA,NA,TRBJ1-1,TGCAGCGTTGTTGGTCCCGGGAAGGGCACTGAAGCTTTCTTT,CSVVGPGKGTEAFF
TRBV7-3,NA,NA,TRBJ2-2,TGTGCCAGCACTTCAACGGGGGACACCGGGGAGCTGTTTTTT,CASTSTGDTGELFF
TRBV20-1,NA,NA,TRBJ2-7,TGCAGTGCTAGGGACGGGAGTTCCACCTACGAGCAGTACTTC,CSARDGSSTYEQYF
TRBV20-1,NA,NA,TRBJ2-2,TGCAGTGCTAGAAAGCTGGGGGGGAACACCGGGGAGCTGTTTTTT,CSARKLGGNTGELFF